This entry lists 13 T cell receptor delta chains sequenced from one sample in a study of DNA immune sequencing with unique molecular identifiers. Primers for all 8 TRDV and 4 TRDJ genes amplified genomic DNA in 32-plex. Adapter PCR followed 2 to 3 barcoding PCR cycles that attached a 12-nucleotide UMI. TCRdb processed the multiplex PCR reads again with the CATT caller. The sample contains roughly 2,300 delta-chain clones, 11% to 15% of which appear only once. Material: gamma-delta T cells enriched from blood buffy coat, or unenriched PBMCs (not recorded which). These receptors originate from a human donor in good health.

The DNA for the CDR3 is TGTGCCTGTGACACCCTACTGGGGGATACGGAGATTAACACCGATAAACTCATCTTT. This gives the protein CACDTLLGDTEINTDKLIF. The chain is built from TRDV2 and TRDJ1; 13 bases agree with TRDD3. This CDR3 comprises 19 residues. V was pared by 0 bases and J by 0 bases, with 9 bases of the junction left unmatched. CDR1 is GEAIGNYY, CDR2 EKD, per germline.

This clone was seen many times. The chain combines TRDV2 with TRDJ3; 11 bases are shared with TRDD3. Germline CDR1 GEAIGNYY, CDR2 EKD. This CDR3 contains 20 residues. J lost 3 bases, V lost 4 bases, and 13 bases had no gene match. For the CDR3, the DNA is TGTGCCTGTGATCCTTTGGGGGATACGGCCTCAAACTGGGACACCCGACAGATGTTTTTC. This sequence encodes CACDPLGDTASNWDTRQMFF.

The V gene is TRDV1, the J gene TRDJ1, with 9 bases lining up with TRDD3. Germline trimming cut 3 bases from V and 4 bases from J; bases unmatched to any gene: 3. The V gene's germline CDR1 is TSWWSYY and CDR2 QGS. This CDR3 comprises 14 residues. Here the CDR3 reads CALGDWGIDDKLIF. In DNA form, the CDR3 reads TGTGCTCTTGGGGACTGGGGGATCGACGATAAACTCATCTTT.

Comment on this clone: A read error likely explains why the TCRdb protein, taken from a much larger clone, differs from this DNA's translation at residue 13; the protein shown is translated from the DNA. The sample has other DNA sequences that encode this CDR3 too. This rearrangement joins TRDV2 to TRDJ3; TRDD3 is a possible D gene (5 bases). CDR1 and CDR2 from the germline V gene are GEAIGNYY and EKD. The CDR3 has 20 residues. The CDR3 region is CACDTLGTTNGSCDTRQMFF. The CDR3 DNA follows: TGTGCCTGTGACACCTTGGGGACCACGAACGGCTCCTGCGACACCCGACAGATGTTTTTC.

As for this clone: TCRdb lists the protein of a much larger clone for this DNA, which differs at residue 4, so this is likely a read error; the protein given here is translated from the DNA itself. The J gene is TRDJ1, the V gene TRDV2; 11 nucleotides agree with TRDD3. With V trimmed by 4 bases and J by 4 bases, 7 bases remained unmatched. The CDR3 is 15 residues long. Germline assignment: CDR1 GEAIGNYY and CDR2 EKD. This CDR3 reads CACELLGDRGDKLIF. In DNA, the CDR3 is TGTGCCTGTGAGCTACTGGGGGATAGGGGCGATAAACTCATCTTT.

Regarding this clone: TCRdb shows a much larger clone's protein in place of this DNA's translation, and the two differ at residue 12, likely through a read error; the protein shown is translated from the DNA. The chain uses TRDV2 and TRDJ1, with 10 bases that match TRDD3. Trimming cost V 3 bases and J 3 bases; bases outside gene matches: 21. Germline V gene sequence: CDR1 GEAIGNYY, CDR2 EKD. The CDR3 extends over 20 amino acids. This CDR3 reads CACDPVLGDAKARGPDKLIF. The CDR3 DNA sequence: TGTGCCTGTGACCCCGTACTGGGGGATGCGAAAGCGAGAGGACCCGATAAACTCATCTTT.

This clone ranks as medium-sized. The CDR3 DNA reads as TGTGCCTGTGACCCTTTTCCGGGAAGCGCCGATAAACTCATCTTT. This gives the protein CACDPFPGSADKLIF. The chain uses TRDV2 and TRDJ1; unclear D gene. This CDR3 comprises 15 residues. Germline values: CDR1 GEAIGNYY, CDR2 EKD. The V and J ends lost 3 bases and 3 bases respectively, with 16 bases between them.

This chain uses TRDV1 with TRDJ1; D might be TRDD2 or TRDD3, each matching 6 bases. Germline CDR1 and CDR2: TSWWSYY and QGS. With 0 bases removed from V and 0 bases from J, the gap between germline ends came to 29 bases. The CDR3 is made up of 22 amino acids. DNA of the CDR3: TGTGCTCTTGGGGAACTTCCTACGGCGGAGTTCTCAGGGGATTCATACACCGATAAACTCATCTTT. This translates into CALGELPTAEFSGDSYTDKLIF.

This clone showed up many times. Here the CDR3 DNA reads TGTGCTCTTGGGGAACTGCGAAGGCCTTCTCATGTACTGGGGGTATACAGGGAGGCGTACACCGATAAACTCATCTTT. It codes for CALGELRRPSHVLGVYREAYTDKLIF. The chain uses TRDV1 and TRDJ1; 8 positions agree with TRDD3. The J gene, missing from TCRdb, was assigned here through DNA to germline matching. V was pared by 0 bases and J by 0 bases, with 33 bases of the junction left unmatched. In germline, CDR1 is TSWWSYY, CDR2 QGS. CDR3 size: 26 residues.

This clone was observed many times. The chain has TRDV2 and TRDJ4; 8 bases are a match to TRDD3. Germline CDR1 and CDR2: GEAIGNYY and EKD. J lost 2 bases, V lost 3 bases, and 16 bases had no gene match. The CDR3 is 17 amino acids. CDR3 sequence reads: CACDSAGDTPPLRPLIF. CDR3 coding DNA: TGTGCCTGTGACTCCGCTGGGGATACCCCACCCCTTAGACCCCTGATCTTT.

This clone was recorded a few times. This DNA's translation differs at residue 13 from TCRdb's protein, which comes from a much larger clone; a read error is likely, and the protein shown is translated from the DNA. The CDR3 loop is CACDGVLGDTRRDTDKLIF. The DNA of the CDR3 is TGTGCCTGTGACGGGGTACTGGGGGATACGCGCCGCGACACCGATAAACTCATCTTT. V gene TRDV2 combines with J gene TRDJ1, with 13 bases fitting TRDD3. Trimming at V came to 3 bases and at J to 0 bases, leaving 12 bases not matched to a gene. Per germline, CDR1 GEAIGNYY and CDR2 EKD. The CDR3 is 19 amino acids.

A few counts support this clone. TCRdb pairs this DNA with a much larger clone's protein that differs at residue 13, likely a read error; the protein shown was translated from the DNA. The genes are TRDV2 and TRDJ1; 11 positions match TRDD3. The CDR3 extends over 17 amino acids. Germline values: CDR1 GEAIGNYY, CDR2 EKD. CDR3 amino acids: CACDTVGGYAGTEKLIF. The CDR3 nucleotides read TGTGCCTGTGACACCGTTGGGGGATACGCTGGGACCGAAAAACTCATCTTT.

Worth noting for this clone: With only one base between it and a far larger clone, this is likely a read error. The V gene is TRDV1, the J gene TRDJ1; 11 bases map to TRDD3. TCRdb carries no J gene annotation; the J gene was assigned here by matching the DNA with germline. Germline lookup yields CDR1 TSWWSYY and CDR2 QGS. With V trimmed by 5 bases and J by 0 bases, 44 bases remained unmatched. CDR3 length equals 29 residues. CDR3 protein: CALGKIGNSVNWGIGGGYRRRGNTDKLIF. DNA for the CDR3: TGTGCTCTTGGGAAAATAGGCAATAGCGTGAACTGGGGGATAGGAGGAGGATACCGTCGACGGGGGAACACCGATAAACTCATCTTT.